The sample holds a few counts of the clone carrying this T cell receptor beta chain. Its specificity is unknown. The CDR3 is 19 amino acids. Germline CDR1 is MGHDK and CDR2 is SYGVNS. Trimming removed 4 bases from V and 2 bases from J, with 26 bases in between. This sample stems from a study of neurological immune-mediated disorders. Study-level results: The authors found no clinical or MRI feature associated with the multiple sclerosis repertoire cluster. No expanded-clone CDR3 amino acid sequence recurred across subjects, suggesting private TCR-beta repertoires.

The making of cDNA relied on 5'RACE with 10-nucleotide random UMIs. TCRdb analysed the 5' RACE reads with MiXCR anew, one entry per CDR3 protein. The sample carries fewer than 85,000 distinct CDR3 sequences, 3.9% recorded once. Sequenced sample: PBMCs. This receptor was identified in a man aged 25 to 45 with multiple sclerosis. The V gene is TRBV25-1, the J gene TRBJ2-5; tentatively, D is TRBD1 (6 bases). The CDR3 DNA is TGTGCCAGCAGTGCTATGTCAGGGGTTGAGAACTCCCGACAAGAGACCCAGTACTTC. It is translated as CASSAMSGVENSRQETQYF.